This entry lists 9 T cell receptor beta chains sequenced from one sample in a study of control samples from healthy donors and cancer patients. The method was immunoSEQ multiplex PCR; TCRdb's version includes in-frame clones alone and lacks a portion of them. The sample includes 150,000 to 180,000 clones, around 96% of them seen just once. The sample comprised blood. The receptors originated from a man aged 40-49 years in good health.

This chain uses TRBV6-1 with TRBJ1-2; 10 nucleotides match TRBD1. Trimming removed 0 bases from V and 8 bases from J; junction bases left unmatched: 9. The CDR3 is made up of 16 amino acids. Germline CDR1 is MNHNS and CDR2 is SASEGT. The CDR3 sequence: CASSEAGQGRTWGYTF. CDR3 bases: TGTGCCAGCAGTGAAGCGGGACAGGGGAGGACGTGGGGCTACACCTTC.

The CDR3 loop is CASSLTGGKAYEQYF. The CDR3 coding sequence is TGTGCCAGCAGCTTGACAGGGGGAAAGGCCTACGAGCAGTACTTC. The V call is TRBV5-4, the J call TRBJ2-7, with 8 bases fitting TRBD1. Germline assignment: CDR1 SGHNT and CDR2 YYREEE (reference sequence). With V trimmed by 1 base and J by 2 bases, 5 bases remained unmatched. This CDR3 has 15 amino acids.

For the CDR3, the DNA is TGTGCCAGTAGCGGGGGACAGCCCCAGCATTTT. It specifies CASSGGQPQHF. The chain joins TRBV19 to TRBJ1-5, with D tentatively TRBD1 (5 bases). The germline CDR1 and CDR2 sequences are LNHDA and SQIVND (reference sequence). This CDR3 has 11 residues. Trimming removed 6 bases from V and 7 bases from J, with 7 bases in between.

The chain links TRBV7-2 to TRBJ1-6; 7 bases are shared with TRBD1. V lost 5 bases, J lost 6 bases, and 7 bases stayed unmatched. This CDR3 is built from 15 residues. Germline V gene data show CDR1 as SGHTA and CDR2 as FQGNSA. The CDR3 DNA sequence: TGTGCCAGCAGCACCAGACAGGGTCCTAATTCACCCCTCCACTTT. Translating it yields CASSTRQGPNSPLHF.

The V and J genes are TRBV24-1 and TRBJ1-2; D is ambiguous. The CDR3 sequence is 12 residues long. Deletions cut 6 bases from V and 4 bases from J, with 8 bases between. Germline V gives CDR1 KGHDR, CDR2 SFDVKD. The DNA for the CDR3 is TGTGCCACCAGTCCTGGGCCCTATGGCTACACCTTC. Its translation is CATSPGPYGYTF.

The V and J genes are TRBV12-5 and TRBJ1-1; D is possibly TRBD1 (5 bases). The CDR3 covers 14 residues. Germline values: CDR1 LGHNT, CDR2 FRNRAP. V was trimmed by 3 bases and J by 2 bases, leaving 10 bases between them. In nucleotides, the CDR3 is TGTGCTAGTGGTTTAGGGCAGGGTAACACTGAAGCTTTCTTT. It is translated as CASGLGQGNTEAFF.

This clone occurred once. V usage is TRBV30 and J usage is TRBJ1-1; maybe TRBD1 (5 bases). Per germline, CDR1 GTSNPN and CDR2 SVGIG (reference sequence). The CDR3 is 15 residues long. V dropped 5 bases and J dropped 1 base, with 17 bases sitting between them. CDR3 in amino acids: CAWLPPRQRNTEAFF. CDR3 sequence (DNA): TGTGCCTGGCTCCCTCCCAGACAGCGGAACACTGAAGCTTTCTTT.

This chain uses TRBV24-1 with TRBJ2-3, with 10 positions matching TRBD1. The length of the CDR3 is 17 residues. Germline V lookup: CDR1 KGHDR, CDR2 SFDVKD. V dropped 6 bases and J dropped 1; count of bases not matched to a gene: 9. This chain's CDR3 is CATSISPGTGGTDTQYF. The DNA of the CDR3 is TGTGCCACCAGTATAAGTCCCGGGACAGGGGGCACAGATACGCAGTATTTT.

The chain couples TRBV6-5 to TRBJ1-1, with D possibly TRBD1 on 5 matching bases. The germline V gene encodes CDR1 MNHEY and CDR2 SVGAGI. V gave up 6 bases and J gave up 5 bases, with 10 bases separating them. The CDR3 is made up of 12 amino acids. The CDR3 nucleotides read TGTGCCAGCAGCAACGGGGGTACTGAAGCTTTCTTT. It specifies CASSNGGTEAFF.